This T cell receptor (beta chain) was profiled in a study of T cell responses to AZD1222 COVID-19 vaccine. The repertoire was sequenced with immunoSEQ multiplex PCR; TCRdb's copy has only in-frame clones and lacks some. The top ten hold approximately 8% of the sample, which has about 130,000 clones, approximately 88% seen once. Per the germline V gene, CDR1 is SGDLS and CDR2 is YYNGEE. V was pared by 0 bases and J by 8 bases, with 18 bases between. This CDR3 is 16 amino acids long. The source was peripheral blood, collected on day 0 of AZD1222 vaccination. The chain joins TRBV9 to TRBJ1-3; D may be TRBD1 (6 bases). The TCR comes from an adult in good health. As DNA, the CDR3 is TGTGCCAGCAGCGTAGGTATTCAGGGGCCTACGGACACCATATATTTT. Amino acids: CASSVGIQGPTDTIYF.